This T cell receptor beta chain was found in a study of shared clonotypes between healthy human individuals. Sequenced by immunoSEQ multiplex PCR; TCRdb stores in-frame clones only, minus some. The sample records about 1.9 million clones, 85% to 95% being singletons. Terminally differentiated effector memory CD45RA+ cells were left out of the naive CD8 fraction, which was CD45RO-negative and positively selected for CCR7. Looked up from germline, CDR1 is MGHRA and CDR2 is YSYEKL. The CDR3 sequence is 15 residues long. V lost 0 bases to trimming and J lost 7 bases; unmatched junction nucleotides: 8. The sample comprised naive CD8+ T cells from PBMCs. The receptor comes from a man aged 18 to 30 in good health. Some clones in this sample may be carry-over from other donors' samples. The chain employs TRBV4-1 and TRBJ1-1; 7 bases align to TRBD1. The CDR3 is CASSQETGREREAFF. In DNA, the CDR3 is TGCGCCAGCAGCCAAGAGACAGGGAGGGAGCGTGAAGCTTTCTTT.